The 27 T cell receptor beta chains below come from one sample, sequenced in a study of human T cells and chemical hapten exposure (dated by TCRdb to 2020 to 2023). Library prep was done by RACE. Sequenced on a NextSeq 500. The public reads were reprocessed in TCRdb via fastp at Q25 and MiXCR, keeping in-frame beta chains. For every CDR3 protein sequence, its rows merge into one entry that carries the most common genes and DNA. This sample lists about 64,000 distinct CDR3 sequences; 8% to 13% were detected once. Roughly 2% of the sample lies in the top ten. The time point tag for this specimen amounts to: patch test 3, about 24 weeks after DPC sensitization. This sample's treatment or condition label indicates: therapeutic diphenylcyclopropenone sensitization with weekly scalp DPC. The sequences come from whole blood, collected in connection with sensitization to the hapten diphenylcyclopropenone (DPC). The receptors were gathered from a woman aged 25 to 39 with alopecia areata. Some clones in this sample may be carry-over from other donors' samples.

A few counts support this clonotype. The V and J genes are TRBV18 and TRBJ1-1; no clear D. The germline V and J ends were trimmed by 4 bases and 0 bases, with 15 bases remaining between them. The CDR3 is made up of 16 amino acids. Germline V gives CDR1 KGHSH, CDR2 LQKENI. The CDR3 loop reads CASSQTRTAMNTEAFF. CDR3 coding DNA: TGTGCCAGCTCACAAACGCGGACGGCCATGAACACTGAAGCTTTCTTT.

This clonotype was picked up many times. This chain connects TRBV7-2 to TRBJ2-5; D is perhaps TRBD1 (6 bases). CDR3 length: 14 residues. Trimming removed 3 bases at V and 5 bases at J, with 13 bases between. Germline CDR1 and CDR2: SGHTA and FQGNSA. As DNA, the CDR3 is TGTGCCAGCAGCTTCCAAGGGGGAAGTGAGACCCAGTACTTC. Translated: CASSFQGGSETQYF.

Many counts were recorded for this clonotype. The V gene is TRBV28, the J gene TRBJ1-5, with unresolved D. The CDR3 has 12 residues. V shed 7 bases and J shed 3 bases, with 7 bases lying between them. Germline V gene sequence: CDR1 MDHEN, CDR2 SYDVKM. The CDR3 region has the DNA TGTGCCAGCACCCCACCCAATCAGCCCCAGCATTTT. Translated, it gives CASTPPNQPQHF.

The rearrangement links TRBV29-1 to TRBJ2-5; 10 nucleotides align to TRBD1. J lost 4 bases, V lost 5 bases, and 4 bases had no gene match. CDR3 size: 13 residues. Germline V lookup: CDR1 SQVTM, CDR2 ANQGSEA. The CDR3 region is CSVPGQGRETQYF. The CDR3 coding sequence is TGCAGCGTTCCGGGACAGGGGAGAGAGACCCAGTACTTC.

This chain uses TRBV10-2 with TRBJ1-4, with D unclear. Germline V gene data show CDR1 as WSHSY and CDR2 as SAAADI. The CDR3 is 17 amino acids. The germline V and J ends were trimmed by 4 bases and 0 bases, with 15 bases remaining between them. The CDR3, as DNA: TGCGCCAGCAGTGGTGTAGGACCGATTCCAACTAATGAAAAACTGTTTTTT. Encoded protein: CASSGVGPIPTNEKLFF.

This clonotype was counted many times. The chain recombines TRBV30 with TRBJ1-6; the D gene is possibly TRBD1 (5 bases). Trimming stripped 0 bases from V and 9 bases from J, with 15 bases between. Germline V gene sequence: CDR1 GTSNPN, CDR2 SVGIG (reference sequence). There are 15 residues in the CDR3. CDR3 nucleotides: TGTGCCTGGAGTGTAGCTCGACATAGGGGTTCACCCCTCCACTTT. The encoded protein is CAWSVARHRGSPLHF.

V and J are TRBV14 and TRBJ1-1, with a possible D match to TRBD1 (5 bases). The CDR3 length is 12 residues. The V end was cut by 0 bases, the J end by 10 bases, with 9 bases between. Germline V gene lookup returns CDR1 SGHDN and CDR2 FVKESK. The chain's CDR3 is CASSQDRRGAFF. As DNA, the CDR3 is TGTGCCAGCAGCCAAGATAGGAGGGGAGCTTTCTTT.

In this sample, this clonotype turned up many times. The gene calls are TRBV7-3 and TRBJ2-3; D perhaps matches TRBD2 (5 bases). Trimming shortened V by 5 bases and J by 2 bases, and 11 bases separated the two germline ends. CDR3 length: 14 amino acids. Germline V gives CDR1 SGHTA, CDR2 FQGTGA. CDR3 sequence: CASSPGILTDTQYF. The CDR3 nucleotides read TGTGCCAGCAGCCCCGGGATCCTCACAGATACGCAGTATTTT.

V gene TRBV5-1 combines with J gene TRBJ1-4, with TRBD1 matching over 10 bases. The CDR3 is 14 residues long. With 5 bases clipped from V and 6 bases from J, the junction kept 4 bases outside the gene matches. CDR1 SGHRS and CDR2 YFSETQ come from the germline V gene. CDR3 amino acids: CASSSGTGDEKLFF. The DNA for the CDR3 is TGCGCCAGCAGTTCCGGGACAGGGGATGAAAAACTGTTTTTT.

J is TRBJ2-6 and V is TRBV4-1; D uncertain. Germline V CDR1 and CDR2: MGHRA, YSYEKL. V lost 0 bases to trimming and J lost 1 base, with 10 bases between them. The CDR3 consists of 17 residues. DNA for the CDR3: TGCGCCAGCAGCCAAGATTGGGTGGCATCTGGGGCCAACGTCCTGACTTTC. Translation: CASSQDWVASGANVLTF.

The V call is TRBV5-1, the J call TRBJ2-7; no clear D. The germline V and J ends were trimmed by 6 bases and 5 bases, with 18 bases remaining between them. CDR1 SGHRS and CDR2 YFSETQ come from the germline V gene. The CDR3 totals 14 residues. This CDR3 is CASKEGPHSDEQYF. For the CDR3, the DNA is TGCGCCAGCAAGGAAGGGCCTCACTCGGACGAGCAGTACTTC.

The chain is built from TRBV29-1 and TRBJ1-2; D is perhaps TRBD1 (6 bases). The CDR3 runs 12 residues. From germline, CDR1 is SQVTM and CDR2 ANQGSEA. V was cut by 5 bases and J by 6 bases, with 13 bases left in between. CDR3 DNA: TGCAGCGTTCTGGGACAAGGGCATGGCTACACCTTC. Its protein product is CSVLGQGHGYTF.

This clonotype came up many times. The chain combines TRBV28 with TRBJ2-7, with D unresolved. Germline V gene lookup returns CDR1 MDHEN and CDR2 SYDVKM. V dropped 8 bases and J dropped 3 bases, with 17 bases sitting between them. The CDR3 spans 14 residues. The CDR3 here is CASADLMGYYEQYF. The CDR3 DNA reads as TGTGCCAGCGCCGACTTGATGGGCTACTACGAGCAGTACTTC.

In this sample, this clonotype turned up a few times. The rearrangement uses TRBV29-1 and TRBJ2-2; no firm D call. The CDR3 consists of 14 residues. Deletions cut 6 bases from V and 0 bases from J, with 11 bases between. Germline assignment: CDR1 SQVTM and CDR2 ANQGSEA. The CDR3 here is CSVRTAANTGELFF. DNA for the CDR3: TGCAGCGTGCGGACGGCCGCGAACACCGGGGAGCTGTTTTTT.

This clonotype was observed a handful of times. V and J are TRBV11-2 and TRBJ2-5; 7 nucleotides match TRBD2. The V segment lost 4 bases and the J segment 4 bases; nucleotides outside the gene matches: 6. Germline V gene sequence: CDR1 SGHAT, CDR2 FQNNGV. CDR3 length equals 14 residues. CDR3 residues: CASSSGLVGETQYF. In DNA form, the CDR3 reads TGTGCCAGCAGCTCCGGACTAGTGGGAGAGACCCAGTACTTC. The full variable domain, with the rest looked up from reference TRBV11-2 and TRBJ2-5, is EAGVAQSPRYKIIEKRQSVAFWCNPISGHATLYWYQQILGQGPKLLIQFQNNGVVDDSQLPKDRFSAERLKGVDSTLKIQPAKLEDSAVYLCASSSGLVGETQYFGPGTRLLVL.

The V and J genes are TRBV20-1 and TRBJ1-4; perhaps TRBD1 as D (5 bases). The CDR3 loop spans 11 amino acids. The germline CDR1 and CDR2 sequences are DFQATT and SNEGSKA (reference sequence). The V end lost 6 bases, the J end lost 6 bases, and 8 bases lay between the germline ends. The CDR3 region has the DNA TGCAGTGCCTCCAGGGATGAAAAACTGTTTTTT. Its protein is CSASRDEKLFF.

This clonotype was observed a handful of times. This chain connects TRBV18 to TRBJ2-1; the match to TRBD1 covers 11 bases. V trimming: 2 bases; J trimming: 6 bases; junction bases outside the gene matches: 12. CDR1 is KGHSH and CDR2 is LQKENI in the germline V gene. There are 18 residues in the CDR3. CDR3 sequence reads: CASSPFTSGTGGGNEQFF. For the CDR3, the DNA is TGTGCCAGCTCACCATTTACTTCCGGGACAGGGGGAGGCAATGAGCAGTTCTTC.

Many counts were recorded for this clonotype. The V gene is TRBV5-1, the J gene TRBJ2-5; 9 bases align to TRBD1. V was clipped by 0 bases and J by 5 bases; unmatched bases: 5. The germline V gene has CDR1 SGHRS and CDR2 YFSETQ. This CDR3 is 15 amino acids long. The CDR3 DNA sequence: TGCGCCAGCAGCTTGGCGGGACAGGGTGGCGAGACCCAGTACTTC. Amino acid sequence: CASSLAGQGGETQYF.

The CDR3 sequence is CASSVEGSFGKLFF. CDR3 DNA: TGTGCCAGCAGCGTAGAAGGGAGTTTCGGAAAACTGTTTTTT. The chain couples TRBV9 to TRBJ1-4; D uncertain. Germline CDR1 reads SGDLS; CDR2 reads YYNGEE. This CDR3 comprises 14 residues. V was pared by 0 bases and J by 10 bases, with 13 bases between. The full variable domain, in which reference TRBV9 and TRBJ1-4 provide the parts outside the CDR3, is DSGVTQTPKHLITATGQRVTLRCSPRSGDLSVYWYQQSLDQGLQFLIQYYNGEERAKGNILERFSAQQFPDLHSELNLSSLELGDSALYFCASSVEGSFGKLFFGSGTQLSVL.

This clonotype was observed a handful of times. The chain is built from TRBV3-1 and TRBJ1-4; possibly TRBD1 for D (5 bases). Germline V gene sequence: CDR1 LGHDT, CDR2 YNNKEL (reference sequence). Trimming took 1 base from V and 5 from J, leaving 8 bases between them. CDR3 length equals 14 residues. CDR3 bases: TGTGCCAGCAGCCAAGGACAGCCAAATGAAAAACTGTTTTTT. This codes for CASSQGQPNEKLFF.

This clonotype was picked up a small number of times. The V gene is TRBV6-6, the J gene TRBJ2-7, with a possible D match to TRBD1 (7 bases). V gave up 6 bases and J gave up 4 bases, with 13 bases separating them. The CDR3 is 13 amino acids. The germline CDR1 and CDR2 sequences are MNHNY and SVGAGI (reference sequence). The CDR3 loop reads CASSPGGQYEQYF. As DNA, the CDR3 is TGTGCCAGCAGCCCAGGGGGGCAATACGAGCAGTACTTC.

This chain links TRBV28 with TRBJ1-3; D is perhaps TRBD1 (6 bases). The CDR3 covers 12 residues. Germline CDR1 and CDR2: MDHEN and SYDVKM. Trimming left V 10 bases short and J 4 bases short, with 11 bases between. The CDR3 region is CATGGSGNTIYF. DNA for the CDR3: TGTGCCACCGGGGGCTCAGGAAACACCATATATTTT.

The chain has TRBV6-1 and TRBJ2-3; D gene ambiguous. CDR3 length: 14 residues. V was cut by 3 bases and J by 2 bases, with 9 bases left in between. Germline V lookup: CDR1 MNHNS, CDR2 SASEGT. CDR3 loop: CASSDRLATDTQYF. CDR3 nucleotide sequence: TGTGCCAGCAGTGATAGGCTGGCCACAGATACGCAGTATTTT.

About this clonotype itself: Its ends do not fully match the called genes, so a read error is possible. This chain connects TRBV20-1 to TRBJ1-2; weak D call: TRBD1 (6 bases). This CDR3 contains 12 residues. Germline V gene data show CDR1 as DFQATT and CDR2 as SNEGSKA (reference sequence). The CDR3 region is CSARGQSNGYTF. As DNA, the CDR3 is TGCAGTGCCAGAGGACAGAGTAATGGCTACACCTTC.

CDR3 loop: CSAGQFEAFF. CDR3 DNA: TGCAGTGCTGGACAGTTTGAAGCTTTCTTT. V gene TRBV20-1 combines with J gene TRBJ1-1; D is perhaps TRBD1 (6 bases). The CDR3 is 10 amino acids. Trimming removed 5 bases at V and 7 bases at J, with 8 bases between. From germline, CDR1 is DFQATT and CDR2 SNEGSKA (reference sequence).

This clonotype has just a few counts. The rearrangement uses TRBV12-3 or TRBV12-4 and TRBJ2-7; no firm D call. V lost 4 bases to trimming and J lost 1 base, with 11 bases between them. This CDR3 region has 14 residues. CDR3 in DNA: TGTGCCAGCAGTTCACCTGGACGGTCCTACGAGCAGTACTTC. It codes for CASSSPGRSYEQYF.

The sample holds a few counts of this clonotype. The chain recombines TRBV20-1 with TRBJ1-5; D might be TRBD1 (6 bases). The CDR3 covers 13 residues. The ends were cut back, 2 bases at V and 8 bases at J, with 13 bases in the middle. Germline V CDR1 and CDR2: DFQATT, SNEGSKA (reference sequence). The CDR3 DNA reads as TGCAGTGCTAGAAAGGGGGGCACTAAGCCCCAGCATTTT. It yields the protein CSARKGGTKPQHF.